This record covers a single T cell receptor beta chain. Its antigen is as yet unknown. This entry is derived from a study of cytomegalovirus exposure and HLA in healthy donors. Study outcomes and limitations: In a later analysis, a genetic analysis reported fewer productive-TCR N-insertions in an Asian-associated ancestry cluster than the cohort average. CMV serostatus was the sole immune exposure information available. Certain indistinguishable V segments, among them TRBV6-2 and TRBV6-3, were excluded. Three CMV-associated chains proved CMV antigen-specific in vitro.

This PCR relied on a set of 60 Vbeta primers and 13 Jbeta primers. The assay was immunoSEQ multiplex PCR, and TCRdb's table has in-frame clones only and misses some. The sample yields under 150,000 clones, roughly 80% seen once. V shed 2 bases, J shed 6 bases, and the junction held 8 bases outside the gene matches. The CDR3 runs 15 residues. Germline V gene lookup returns CDR1 SGHKS and CDR2 YYEKEE (reference sequence). The rearrangement links TRBV5-5 to TRBJ2-5; 9 positions agree with TRBD1. This clonotype was obtained from a middle-aged woman in good health and CMV-seropositive. The sequenced sample consisted of PBMCs. The CDR3 sequence: CASSLGDRVVQTQYF. The CDR3 coding sequence is TGTGCCAGCAGCTTAGGGGACAGGGTAGTCCAGACCCAGTACTTC.